This is a list of T cell receptor beta chains from one sample in a study of cytomegalovirus exposure and HLA in healthy donors. The repertoire was sequenced with immunoSEQ multiplex PCR; TCRdb's copy has only in-frame clones and lacks some. The sample has about 210,000 clones; almost 80% are singletons. The sample was PBMCs. These receptors originate from a male donor in good health and CMV-seronegative. The CDR3 runs from the conserved cysteine through the conserved F or W. Each record gives: J gene, V gene, CDR3 length, CDR3 protein.

TRBJ2-5,TRBV11-2,16,CASSLGSGGNQETQYF
TRBJ2-3,TRBV7-3,15,CASSLLADSTDTQYF
TRBJ2-2,TRBV28,13,CASSLTAGGELFF
TRBJ1-2,TRBV7-2,12,CASSSYPDGYTF
TRBJ2-1,TRBV27,14,CASKSLAGYNEQFF
TRBJ2-7,TRBV4-3,15,CASSQSLDSPYEQYF
TRBJ1-2,TRBV6-1,13,CASRPGPSNGYTF
TRBJ2-7,TRBV29-1,12,CSVGLAGGEQYF
TRBJ2-3,TRBV5-1,15,CASSFDGASGNTQYF
TRBJ2-2,TRBV6-6,15,CASSSRRAIGGELFF
TRBJ1-1,TRBV19,16,CASSPDRGRVNTEAFF
NA,TRBV7-3,16,CASSRDGLAGGNEQYF
TRBJ2-1,TRBV5-1,15,CASSLGPSGGNEQFF
TRBJ2-5,TRBV5-6,11,CASSPVETQYF
TRBJ2-5,TRBV6-1,15,CASRGSGGAQETQYF
TRBJ2-5,TRBV9,14,CASNRDSGEETQYF
TRBJ2-2,TRBV19,17,CASSIPGRGGNTGELFF
TRBJ2-5,TRBV30,14,CAWSGRRGQETQYF
TRBJ2-3,TRBV10-3,14,CAIMPVASTDTQYF
TRBJ2-2,TRBV4-1,15,CASSPDRVRAGELFF
TRBJ1-3,TRBV7-8,14,CASSLRGSGNTIYF
TRBJ2-1,TRBV9,18,CASSVGMVGQGSYNEQFF
TRBJ2-1,TRBV7-3,15,CASSFTKSSYNEQFF
TRBJ2-3,TRBV10-3,15,CAISEFSGGADTQYF
TRBJ2-1,TRBV28,15,CASTRDTRSYNEQFF
TRBJ2-7,TRBV7-6,15,CASSFGLAGDYEQYF
TRBJ2-5,TRBV7-3,16,CASSPQGVGIQETQYF
TRBJ1-1,TRBV30,14,CAWSVRGQGAPAFF
TRBJ2-3,TRBV19,15,CASSMVAGLTDTQYF
TRBJ2-6,TRBV5-1,15,CASSLGGPGANVLTF
TRBJ1-2,TRBV9,12,CASSAAGGGYTF
TRBJ2-7,TRBV7-2,17,CASSLVWGRRGRSEQYF
TRBJ1-5,TRBV27,14,CASSFKGPDQPQHF
TRBJ2-1,TRBV27,13,CASKSGSGNEQFF
TRBJ2-7,TRBV10-3,17,CAISESQRDRVTYEQYF
TRBJ1-1,TRBV27,13,CASSLSKSIEAFF
TRBJ2-5,TRBV6-1,14,CASSPTSRQETQYF
TRBJ2-1,TRBV27,16,CASSFLIGSLYNEQFF
TRBJ2-3,TRBV9,15,CASSVGGSGSDTQYF
TRBJ2-1,TRBV11-3,14,CASSLGQGPDEQFF
TRBJ2-7,TRBV30,13,CAWSSGRAYEQYF
TRBJ1-4,TRBV7-2,15,CASSLGGPSTEKLFF
TRBJ1-2,TRBV28,16,CASSFLPRTGGYGYTF
TRBJ2-3,TRBV27,15,CASSLERGRTDTQYF
TRBJ2-5,TRBV5-1,12,CASSGGRETQYF
TRBJ2-1,TRBV7-3,13,CASSLTGSNEQFF
TRBJ2-1,TRBV5-4,16,CASSLAFAASYNEQFF
TRBJ1-5,TRBV7-7,17,CASSLVGADFSNQPQHF
TRBJ2-7,TRBV4-3,20,CASSQDLGGDFDSHYYEQYF
TRBJ2-5,TRBV5-1,18,CASSLAPLAGGGQETQYF
TRBJ1-2,TRBV10-3,12,CAISDQNYGYTF